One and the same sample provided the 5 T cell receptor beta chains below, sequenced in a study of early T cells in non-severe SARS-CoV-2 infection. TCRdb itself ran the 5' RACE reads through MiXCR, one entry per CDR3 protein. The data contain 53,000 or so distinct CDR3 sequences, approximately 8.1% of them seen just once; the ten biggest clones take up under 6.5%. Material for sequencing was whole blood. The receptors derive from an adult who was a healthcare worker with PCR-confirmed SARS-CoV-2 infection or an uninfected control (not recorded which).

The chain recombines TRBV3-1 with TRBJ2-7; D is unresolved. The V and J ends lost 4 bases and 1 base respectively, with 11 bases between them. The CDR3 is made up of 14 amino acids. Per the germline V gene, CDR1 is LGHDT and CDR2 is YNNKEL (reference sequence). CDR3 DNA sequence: TGTGCCAGCAGCCCAGTTTTCGGATCCTACGAGCAGTACTTC. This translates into CASSPVFGSYEQYF.

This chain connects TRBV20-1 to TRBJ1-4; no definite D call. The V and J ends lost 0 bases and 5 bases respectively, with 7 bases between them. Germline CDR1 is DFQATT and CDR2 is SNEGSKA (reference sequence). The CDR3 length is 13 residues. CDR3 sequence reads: CSARDLANEKLFF. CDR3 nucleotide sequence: TGCAGTGCTAGAGACCTAGCGAATGAAAAACTGTTTTTT.

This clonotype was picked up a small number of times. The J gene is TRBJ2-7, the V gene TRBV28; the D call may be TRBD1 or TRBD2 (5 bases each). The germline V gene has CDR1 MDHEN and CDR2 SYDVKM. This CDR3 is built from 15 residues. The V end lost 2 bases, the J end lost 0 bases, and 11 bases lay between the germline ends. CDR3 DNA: TGTGCCAGCAGTTTAGGGGACGGCTTCTCCTACGAGCAGTACTTC. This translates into CASSLGDGFSYEQYF.

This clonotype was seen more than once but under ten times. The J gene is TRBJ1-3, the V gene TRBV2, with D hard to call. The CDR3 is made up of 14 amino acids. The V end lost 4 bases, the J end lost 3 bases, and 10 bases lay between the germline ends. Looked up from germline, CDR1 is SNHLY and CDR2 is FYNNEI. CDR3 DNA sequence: TGTGCCAGCAGTGCGAGCGGAGGTGGAAACACCATATATTTT. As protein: CASSASGGGNTIYF.

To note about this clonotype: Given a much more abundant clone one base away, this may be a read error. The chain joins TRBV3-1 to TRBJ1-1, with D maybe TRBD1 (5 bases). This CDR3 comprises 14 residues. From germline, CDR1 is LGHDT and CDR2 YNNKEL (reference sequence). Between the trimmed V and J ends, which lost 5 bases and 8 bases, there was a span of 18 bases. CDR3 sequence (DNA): TGTGCCAGCAGCGCCCGGGACGGGTCTTTCGAAGCTTTCTTT. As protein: CASSARDGSFEAFF. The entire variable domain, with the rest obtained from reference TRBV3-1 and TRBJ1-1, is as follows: DTAVSQTPKYLVTQMGNDKSIKCEQNLGHDTMYWYKQDSKKFLKIMFSYNNKELIINETVPNRFSPKSPDKAHLNLHINSLELGDSAVYFCASSARDGSFEAFFGQGTRLTVV.